The TCR beta chain under discussion was sequenced for a study of T cell repertoires in cytomegalovirus infection. TCRdb ran MiXCR on the reads and lists one entry per CDR3 protein. Of 150,000 to 200,000 distinct CDR3 sequences listed, approximately 30% were seen once; the top ten hold 31%. This clonotype was seen more than once but under ten times. The CDR3 totals 13 residues. V was clipped by 6 bases and J by 5 bases, with 13 bases between them. Germline values: CDR1 SGHAT, CDR2 FQNNGV. The rearrangement links TRBV11-2 to TRBJ1-2; D unclear. The TCR comes from a human donor in good health (CMV status not recorded). Some clones in this sample may be carry-over from other donors' samples. The sequenced sample was PBMCs. The CDR3 region is CASRPTGKYGYTF. In nucleotides, the CDR3 is TGTGCCAGCAGACCTACGGGGAAGTATGGCTACACCTTC.